This T cell receptor beta chain was sequenced in a study of spatial heterogeneity in lung cancer. Study-level information: Sequences of the beta chain were consistently detected in greater numbers than alpha-chain sequences.

TCRdb ran MiXCR on the 5' RACE reads and lists one entry per CDR3 protein. The data contain tens of thousands of distinct CDR3 sequences, approximately 8.5% of them seen just once; the ten biggest clones take up 6.9%. CDR3 length: 14 amino acids. Per germline, CDR1 LGHDT and CDR2 YNNKEL (reference sequence). V shed 3 bases and J shed 4 bases, with 12 bases lying between them. The time point here: sample taken at primary tumor resection. Unsorted tumor, nontumor lung tissue or cryopreserved PBMC supplied the whole RNA. Around 68 TRACERx patients with early, untreated non-small cell lung cancer donated samples. This clonotype has a count of ten or more.

The sequencing used PBMCs, collected at surgery. The chain uses TRBV3-1 and TRBJ1-1; no reliable D call. This receptor was identified in a male donor with early-stage non-small cell lung cancer. CDR3 coding DNA: TGTGCCAGCAGCCAGCTCCCGGAGGGCACTGAAGCTTTCTTT. Its protein is CASSQLPEGTEAFF.